Below, 15 T cell receptor beta chains from the same sample are listed, as sequenced in a study of OX40 agonist ivuxolimab in advanced cancers. Sequencing was performed with immunoSEQ multiplex PCR; in TCRdb, only in-frame clones are kept and a portion is missing. The sample carries around 77,000 clones, roughly 86% recorded once. The source material was CD4+ or CD8+ T cells sorted from blood, sampled in a trial of the OX40 agonist ivuxolimab. These receptors were collected from an adult with an advanced solid tumor such as melanoma, head and neck, liver or kidney cancer.

Of note for this clone: Relative to the germline gene, one junction end is altered; a read error may explain this. The gene calls are TRBV18 and TRBJ2-1; 8 nucleotides agree with TRBD2. The CDR3 sequence is 15 residues long. Germline V CDR1 and CDR2: KGHSH, LQKENI. The CDR3 DNA reads TGTGCCAGCTCACCAGAGCGTATTTCAGCGGGAGTCCACCTCTTC. It is translated as CASSPERISAGVHLF.

The chain employs TRBV19 and TRBJ2-5; 7 positions agree with TRBD1. The CDR3 spans 14 residues. In germline, CDR1 is LNHDA, CDR2 SQIVND (reference sequence). Trimming took 6 bases from V and 4 from J; bases not matched to a gene: 8. CDR3 protein: CASSPDRWGETQYF. Here the CDR3 DNA reads TGTGCCAGTAGCCCGGACAGGTGGGGAGAGACCCAGTACTTC.

This rearrangement joins TRBV5-1 to TRBJ2-7, with 11 nucleotides matching TRBD2. This CDR3 region has 15 residues. The V gene end was trimmed by 1 base and the J gene end by 2 bases; junction bases not matched to a gene: 2. CDR1 and CDR2 from the germline V gene are SGHRS and YFSETQ. CDR3 protein: CASSLTSGGPYEQYF. The CDR3 coding sequence is TGCGCCAGCAGCTTGACTAGCGGGGGCCCCTACGAGCAGTACTTC.

The chain uses TRBV29-1 and TRBJ1-1; 9 bases are shared with TRBD1. Unmatched junction bases numbered 7, after V lost 3 bases and J lost 5 bases. From germline, CDR1 is SQVTM and CDR2 ANQGSEA. The CDR3 length is 14 residues. Written as DNA, the CDR3 is TGCAGCGTTGACACAGGGGGCTCCGGGACTGAAGCTTTCTTT. This translates into CSVDTGGSGTEAFF.

The chain combines TRBV6-1 with TRBJ1-3; no clear D. V was clipped by 2 bases and J by 2 bases, with 10 bases between them. The CDR3 has 15 residues. Germline CDR1 and CDR2: MNHNS and SASEGT. For the CDR3, the DNA is TGTGCCAGCAGTGAATCCAGAAACCCTGGAAACACCATATATTTT. Protein sequence: CASSESRNPGNTIYF.

The chain combines TRBV5-5 with TRBJ1-2; maybe TRBD1 (6 bases). The CDR3 runs 16 residues. Germline assignment: CDR1 SGHKS and CDR2 YYEKEE (reference sequence). Deletions cut 3 bases from V and 1 base from J, with 16 bases between. The CDR3 loop reads CASSSHLQGLNYGYTF. The DNA of the CDR3 is TGTGCCAGCAGCTCGCACTTACAGGGACTTAACTATGGCTACACCTTC.

The chain uses TRBV5-1 and TRBJ1-5; tentatively, D is TRBD1 (6 bases). V lost 1 base to trimming and J lost 3 bases, with 11 bases between them. Germline loops: CDR1 SGHRS, CDR2 YFSETQ. This CDR3 contains 15 residues. Here the CDR3 reads CASSLSGENNQPQHF. In nucleotides, the CDR3 is TGCGCCAGCAGCTTGTCAGGGGAGAACAATCAGCCCCAGCATTTT. Variable domain in full (rest from reference TRBV5-1 and TRBJ1-5): KAGVTQTPRYLIKTRGQQVTLSCSPISGHRSVSWYQQTPGQGLQFLFEYFSETQRNKGNFPGRFSGRQFSNSRSEMNVSTLELGDSALYLCASSLSGENNQPQHFGDGTRLSIL.

The chain uses TRBV9 and TRBJ2-1, with 9 bases matching TRBD2. The germline gives CDR1 SGDLS, CDR2 YYNGEE. The ends lost 4 bases at V and 4 bases at J; junction bases unmatched: 9. The length of the CDR3 is 16 residues. CDR3 in DNA: TGTGCCAGCAGCCCCCGACTAGCGGAACCGTACAATGAGCAGTTCTTC. Translation: CASSPRLAEPYNEQFF.

This chain joins TRBV7-2 and TRBJ2-1, with 10 nucleotides matching TRBD2. The CDR3 length is 17 residues. V trimming: 2 bases; J trimming: 4 bases; junction bases outside the gene matches: 8. The germline V gene encodes CDR1 SGHTA and CDR2 FQGNSA. The CDR3 sequence: CASSLLPSGGRYNEQFF. CDR3 sequence (DNA): TGTGCCAGCAGCTTATTGCCTAGCGGGGGACGTTACAATGAGCAGTTCTTC. Full variable domain (missing parts from reference TRBV7-2 and TRBJ2-1): GAGVSQSPSNKVTEKGKDVELRCDPISGHTALYWYRQSLGQGLEFLIYFQGNSAPDKSGLPSDRFSAERTGGSVSTLTIQRTQQEDSAVYLCASSLLPSGGRYNEQFFGPGTRLTVL.

The chain has TRBV19 and TRBJ1-2, with D tentatively TRBD1 (5 bases). The CDR3 is 13 amino acids. Germline V gene data show CDR1 as LNHDA and CDR2 as SQIVND (reference sequence). Trimming left V 3 bases short and J 4 bases short, with 9 bases between. This CDR3 is CASSMAGGYGYTF. CDR3 coding DNA: TGTGCCAGTAGTATGGCGGGGGGCTATGGCTACACCTTC.

The rearrangement links TRBV5-1 to TRBJ1-1; D gene ambiguous. Germline V gene lookup returns CDR1 SGHRS and CDR2 YFSETQ. Trimming cost V 0 bases and J 4 bases, with 10 bases left between them. This CDR3 spans 14 amino acids. The CDR3 loop reads CASSLEGRSTEAFF. CDR3 DNA: TGCGCCAGCAGCTTGGAGGGCAGATCCACTGAAGCTTTCTTT.

This clone has just a few counts. The chain links TRBV2 to TRBJ1-1, with D unclear. V was pared by 3 bases and J by 3 bases, with 14 bases between. CDR3 length: 15 residues. Germline V CDR1 and CDR2: SNHLY, FYNNEI. The CDR3 DNA follows: TGTGCCAGCAGTGATCCCCTCAATTATGACACTGAAGCTTTCTTT. This sequence encodes CASSDPLNYDTEAFF.

This clone appeared once. This chain connects TRBV14 to TRBJ2-5; D not certain. There are 15 residues in the CDR3. V lost 0 bases and J lost 7, with 15 bases in between. From germline, CDR1 is SGHDN and CDR2 FVKESK. CDR3 nucleotide sequence: TGTGCCAGCAGCCAAGATCGTGGCCACCTGGGGACCCAGTACTTC. This sequence encodes CASSQDRGHLGTQYF.

This clone was detected once. The chain recombines TRBV10-3 with TRBJ2-7; TRBD2 matches 16 bases. The CDR3 covers 18 residues. V was pared by 3 bases and J by 1 base, with 6 bases of the junction left unmatched. Germline V lookup: CDR1 ENHRY, CDR2 SYGVKD. CDR3 sequence: CAISDLGTSGRGSYEQYF. DNA of the CDR3: TGTGCCATCAGTGACCTCGGGACTAGCGGGAGGGGTTCCTACGAGCAGTACTTC.

CDR3: CASSSGTETYGYTF. For the CDR3, the DNA is TGCGCCAGCAGCTCCGGGACAGAAACCTATGGCTACACCTTC. This rearrangement joins TRBV5-1 to TRBJ1-2; 7 bases match TRBD1. The CDR3 covers 14 residues. V was clipped by 3 bases and J by 4 bases; unmatched bases: 6. Germline V lookup: CDR1 SGHRS, CDR2 YFSETQ.